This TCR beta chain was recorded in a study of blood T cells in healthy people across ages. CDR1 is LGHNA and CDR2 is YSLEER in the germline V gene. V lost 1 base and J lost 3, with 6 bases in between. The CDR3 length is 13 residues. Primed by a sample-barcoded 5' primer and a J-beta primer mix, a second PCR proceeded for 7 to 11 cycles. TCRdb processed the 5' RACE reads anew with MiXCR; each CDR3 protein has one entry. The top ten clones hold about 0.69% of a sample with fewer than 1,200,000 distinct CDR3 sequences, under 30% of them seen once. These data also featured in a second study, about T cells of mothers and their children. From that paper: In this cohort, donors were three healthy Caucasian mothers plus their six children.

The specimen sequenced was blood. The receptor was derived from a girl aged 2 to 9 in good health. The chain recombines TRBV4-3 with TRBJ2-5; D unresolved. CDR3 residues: CASSQVPEETQYF. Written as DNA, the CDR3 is TGCGCCAGCAGCCAAGTGCCGGAAGAGACCCAGTACTTC.